This T cell receptor (beta chain) was retrieved from a study of T-cell memory formation after mild COVID-19. Via MiXCR, TCRdb re-called the 5' RACE reads, giving one row per CDR3 protein. The profile covers about 190,000 distinct CDR3 sequences, with approximately 20% appearing a single time and 2% to 2.5% taken by the ten largest. Sequencing was performed on PBMCs or a T cell subset sorted from them (not recorded which). The clonotype originates from an adult woman who had mild COVID-19 (a few samples of this study predate the infection). Cell type and time point are not known.

CDR3 sequence: CASSQEPASHGETQYF. The CDR3 DNA follows: TGTGCCAGCAGCCAAGAGCCTGCTAGCCATGGAGAGACCCAGTACTTC. The V call is TRBV4-2, the J call TRBJ2-5, with a possible D match to TRBD2 (5 bases). Trimming pared 0 bases from V and 4 bases from J, leaving 15 bases between. CDR3 size: 16 residues. Germline V gene data show CDR1 as LGHNA and CDR2 as YNFKEQ.